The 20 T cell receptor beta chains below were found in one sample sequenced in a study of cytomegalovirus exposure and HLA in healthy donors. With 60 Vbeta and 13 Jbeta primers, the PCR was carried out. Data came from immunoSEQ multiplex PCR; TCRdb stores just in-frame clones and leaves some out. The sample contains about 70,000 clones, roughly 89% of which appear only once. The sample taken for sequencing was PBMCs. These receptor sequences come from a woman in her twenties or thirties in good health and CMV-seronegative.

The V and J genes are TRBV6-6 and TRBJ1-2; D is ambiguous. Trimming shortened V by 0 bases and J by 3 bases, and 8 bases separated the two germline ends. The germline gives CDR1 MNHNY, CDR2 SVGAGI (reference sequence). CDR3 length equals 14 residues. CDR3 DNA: TGTGCCAGCAGTTACTCGTCGGCGGACTATGGCTACACCTTC. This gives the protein CASSYSSADYGYTF.

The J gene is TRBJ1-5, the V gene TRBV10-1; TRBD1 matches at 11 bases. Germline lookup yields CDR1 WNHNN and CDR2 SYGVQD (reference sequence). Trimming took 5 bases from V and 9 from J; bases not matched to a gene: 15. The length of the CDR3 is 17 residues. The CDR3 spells CASSSRTGGPEWWPQHF. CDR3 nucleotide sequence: TGCGCCAGCAGTAGCCGGACAGGGGGCCCTGAATGGTGGCCCCAGCATTTT.

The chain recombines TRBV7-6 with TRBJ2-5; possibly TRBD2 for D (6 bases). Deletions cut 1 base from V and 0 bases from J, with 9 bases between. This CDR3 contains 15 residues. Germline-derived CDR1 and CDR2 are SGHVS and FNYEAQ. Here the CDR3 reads CASSLEPGDQETQYF. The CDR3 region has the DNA TGTGCCAGCAGCTTAGAACCGGGGGACCAAGAGACCCAGTACTTC.

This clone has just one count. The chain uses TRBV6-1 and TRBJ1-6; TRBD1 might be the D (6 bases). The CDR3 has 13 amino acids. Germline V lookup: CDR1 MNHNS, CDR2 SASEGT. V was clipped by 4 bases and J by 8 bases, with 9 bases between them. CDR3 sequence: CASSGYRDSPLHF. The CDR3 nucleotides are TGTGCCAGCAGTGGGTACAGGGATTCACCCCTCCACTTT.

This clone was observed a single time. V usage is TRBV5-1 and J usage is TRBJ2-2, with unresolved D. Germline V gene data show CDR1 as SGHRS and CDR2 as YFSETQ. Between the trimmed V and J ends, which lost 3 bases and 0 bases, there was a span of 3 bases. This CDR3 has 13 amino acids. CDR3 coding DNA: TGCGCCAGCAGCTCAGCGAACACCGGGGAGCTGTTTTTT. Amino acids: CASSSANTGELFF.

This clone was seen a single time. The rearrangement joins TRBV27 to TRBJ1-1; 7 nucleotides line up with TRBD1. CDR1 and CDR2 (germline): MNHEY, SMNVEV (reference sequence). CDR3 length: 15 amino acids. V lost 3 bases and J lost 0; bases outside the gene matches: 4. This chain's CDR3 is CASSFTGAMNTEAFF. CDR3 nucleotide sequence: TGTGCCAGCAGTTTCACAGGGGCCATGAACACTGAAGCTTTCTTT.

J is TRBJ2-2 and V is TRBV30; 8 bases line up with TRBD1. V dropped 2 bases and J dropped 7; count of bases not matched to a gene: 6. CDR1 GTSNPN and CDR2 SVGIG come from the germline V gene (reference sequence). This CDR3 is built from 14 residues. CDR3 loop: CAWSPDRAYGELFF. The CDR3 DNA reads TGTGCCTGGAGTCCGGACAGGGCCTACGGGGAGCTGTTTTTT.

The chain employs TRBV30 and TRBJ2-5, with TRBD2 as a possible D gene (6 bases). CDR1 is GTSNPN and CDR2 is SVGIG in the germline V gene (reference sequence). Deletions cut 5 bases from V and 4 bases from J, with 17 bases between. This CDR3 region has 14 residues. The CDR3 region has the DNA TGTGCCTGGGGTACGGGAGTGGTGCGAGAGACCCAGTACTTC. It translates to CAWGTGVVRETQYF.

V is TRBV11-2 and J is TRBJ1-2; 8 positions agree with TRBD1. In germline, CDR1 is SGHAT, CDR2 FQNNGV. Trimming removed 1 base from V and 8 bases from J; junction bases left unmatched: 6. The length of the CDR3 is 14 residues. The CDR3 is CASSLGQGARGYTF. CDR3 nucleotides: TGTGCCAGCAGCTTAGGGCAGGGGGCGAGGGGCTACACCTTC.

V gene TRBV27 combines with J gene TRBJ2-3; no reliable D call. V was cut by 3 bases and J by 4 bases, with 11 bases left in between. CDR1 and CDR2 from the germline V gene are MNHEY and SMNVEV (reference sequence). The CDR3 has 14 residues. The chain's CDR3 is CASSFSRVADTQYF. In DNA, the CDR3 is TGTGCCAGCAGTTTTAGTCGAGTAGCAGATACGCAGTATTTT.

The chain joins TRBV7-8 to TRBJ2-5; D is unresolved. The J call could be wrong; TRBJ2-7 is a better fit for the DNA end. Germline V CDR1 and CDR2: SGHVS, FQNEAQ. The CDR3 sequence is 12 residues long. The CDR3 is CASSLQNYEQYF. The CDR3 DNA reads TGTGCCAGCAGCTTACAGAACTACGAGCAGTACTTC.

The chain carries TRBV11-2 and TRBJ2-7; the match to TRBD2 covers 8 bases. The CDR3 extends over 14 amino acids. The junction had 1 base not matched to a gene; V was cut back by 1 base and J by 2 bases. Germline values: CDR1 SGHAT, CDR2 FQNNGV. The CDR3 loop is CASSLAGGPYEQYF. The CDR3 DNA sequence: TGTGCCAGCAGCTTAGCGGGAGGGCCCTACGAGCAGTACTTC.

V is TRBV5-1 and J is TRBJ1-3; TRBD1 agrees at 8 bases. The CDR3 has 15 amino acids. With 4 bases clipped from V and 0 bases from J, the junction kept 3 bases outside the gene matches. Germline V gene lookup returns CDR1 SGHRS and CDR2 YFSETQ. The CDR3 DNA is TGCGCCAGCAGCACGGGACAGGTCTCTGGAAACACCATATATTTT. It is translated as CASSTGQVSGNTIYF.

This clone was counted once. CDR3 residues: CASSPKQGWDGYTF. For the CDR3, the DNA is TGTGCCAGCAGCCCCAAACAGGGGTGGGATGGCTACACCTTC. This chain links TRBV9 with TRBJ1-2; the match to TRBD1 covers 7 bases. V shed 4 bases and J 6 bases; nucleotides not matched to a gene: 9. The germline gives CDR1 SGDLS, CDR2 YYNGEE. CDR3 length equals 14 residues.

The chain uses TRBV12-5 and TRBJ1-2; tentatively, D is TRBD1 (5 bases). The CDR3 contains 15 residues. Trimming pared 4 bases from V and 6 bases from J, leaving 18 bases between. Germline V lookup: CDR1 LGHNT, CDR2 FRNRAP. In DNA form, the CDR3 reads TGTGCTAGTGGTTGGGGGGACCGGGGTACGGATGGCTACACCTTC. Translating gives CASGWGDRGTDGYTF.

The CDR3 nucleotides are TGTGCCAGCAGCTTAGAGGCTAGGTACAATGAGCAGTTCTTC. The encoded protein is CASSLEARYNEQFF. The J gene is TRBJ2-1, the V gene TRBV7-2; D is unclear. CDR3 size: 14 residues. V was clipped by 1 base and J by 4 bases, with 8 bases between them. Germline loops: CDR1 SGHTA, CDR2 FQGNSA.

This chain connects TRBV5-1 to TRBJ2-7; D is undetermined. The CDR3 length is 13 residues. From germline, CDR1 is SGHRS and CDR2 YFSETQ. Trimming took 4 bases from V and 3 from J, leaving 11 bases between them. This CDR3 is CASSPPTYYEQYF. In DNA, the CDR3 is TGCGCCAGCAGCCCTCCGACTTACTACGAGCAGTACTTC.

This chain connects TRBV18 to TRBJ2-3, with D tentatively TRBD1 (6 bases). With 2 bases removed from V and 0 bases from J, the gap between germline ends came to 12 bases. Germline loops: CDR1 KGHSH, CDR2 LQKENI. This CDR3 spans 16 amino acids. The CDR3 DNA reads TGTGCCAGCTCACCAGGGACAAGCTCTAGCACAGATACGCAGTATTTT. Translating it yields CASSPGTSSSTDTQYF.

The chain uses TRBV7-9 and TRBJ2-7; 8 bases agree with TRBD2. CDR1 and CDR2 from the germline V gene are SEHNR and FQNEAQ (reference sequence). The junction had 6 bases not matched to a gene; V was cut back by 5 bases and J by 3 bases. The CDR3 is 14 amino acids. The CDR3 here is CASSPVGTSYEQYF. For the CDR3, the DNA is TGTGCCAGCAGCCCGGTAGGGACTAGCTACGAGCAGTACTTC.

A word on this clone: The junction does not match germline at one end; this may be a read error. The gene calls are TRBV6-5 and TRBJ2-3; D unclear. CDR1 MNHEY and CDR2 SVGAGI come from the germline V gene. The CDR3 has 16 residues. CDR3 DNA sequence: TGTGCCAGCAGTAACTCTCGGAGACCTAGCACAGATACGCAGTATTTT. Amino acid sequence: CASSNSRRPSTDTQYF.